A selection of T cell receptor beta chains follows, all from one sample in a study of T-cell reconstitution after alpha-beta-depleted transplantation in children. TCRdb re-called the PCR reads through MiXCR, storing one row per CDR3 protein. The top ten hold roughly 6% of the sample, which has about 420,000 distinct CDR3 sequences, roughly 11% seen once. This sample comprised PBMCs from the stem cell graft donor, obtained from the stem cell graft. Receptors were obtained from a human donor who donated a stem cell graft to a child with acute myeloid leukemia. Each CDR3 is given with its conserved first and last residue. A D gene is named only where the DNA matches it firmly. Expanded clones get a size class; other rows say once, few or many, or leave the size out.

j_call | clone_size | d_call | v_call | cdr3_aa | cdr3_nt
TRBJ2-1 | few | TRBD2 | TRBV7-2 | CASSLRLAGGLDEQFF | TGTGCCAGCAGCTTACGACTAGCGGGAGGGCTGGATGAGCAGTTCTTC
TRBJ2-2 | . | . | TRBV20-1 | CSAREHGGGTNTGELFF | TGCAGTGCTAGAGAGCATGGCGGAGGGACGAACACCGGGGAGCTGTTTTTT
TRBJ2-5 | few | . | TRBV7-2 | CASSFQGNRETQYF | TGTGCCAGCAGCTTCCAGGGTAACAGAGAGACCCAGTACTTC
TRBJ2-5 | many | TRBD1 | TRBV6-1 | CASRALGTVETQYF | TGTGCCAGCAGAGCCCTGGGGACAGTAGAGACCCAGTACTTC
TRBJ2-1 | . | TRBD1 | TRBV5-6 | CASSLNGQGVDNEQFF | TGTGCCAGCAGCTTGAACGGACAGGGGGTAGACAATGAGCAGTTCTTC
TRBJ2-7 | . | . | TRBV29-1 | CSVATRKGEQYF | TGCAGCGTAGCTACACGGAAAGGGGAGCAGTACTTC
TRBJ1-4 | . | TRBD1 | TRBV20-1 | CSAALGQGTNEKLFF | TGCAGTGCTGCACTTGGACAGGGGACTAATGAAAAACTGTTTTTT
TRBJ1-4 | . | . | TRBV12-3/TRBV12-4 | CASSFRTHPPWANEKLFF | TGTGCCAGCAGTTTTAGGACCCATCCCCCGTGGGCTAATGAAAAACTGTTTTTT
TRBJ1-5 | . | . | TRBV7-2 | CASSLRADSNQPQHF | TGTGCCAGCAGCTTAAGGGCAGATAGCAATCAGCCCCAGCATTTT
TRBJ2-2 | many | . | TRBV3-1 | CASSLRGELFF | TGTGCCAGCAGCCTTAGGGGGGAGCTGTTTTTT
TRBJ2-7 | . | . | TRBV20-1 | CSASGLDIYEQHF | TGCAGTGCTTCTGGGCTAGACATCTACGAGCAGCACTTC
TRBJ2-2 | few | TRBD2 | TRBV9 | CASSVSGDGELFF | TGTGCCAGCAGCGTAAGCGGGGACGGGGAGCTGTTTTTT
TRBJ2-3 | . | . | TRBV4-2 | CASSRTHPTDTQYF | TGTGCCAGCAGCCGAACTCACCCCACAGATACGCAGTATTTT
TRBJ2-3 | few | . | TRBV2 | CASSASAETQYF | TGTGCCAGCAGCGCAAGCGCGGAAACGCAGTATTTT
TRBJ1-2 | many | . | TRBV20-1 | CSASLTRERGYTF | TGCAGTGCTAGTCTAACAAGGGAAAGAGGCTACACCTTC
TRBJ2-5 | few | . | TRBV5-1 | CASSFMSQAGETQYF | TGCGCCAGCAGCTTTATGTCCCAGGCGGGCGAGACCCAGTACTTC
TRBJ2-1 | once | TRBD2 | TRBV24-1 | CATSDPGLACDNEQFF | TGTGCCACCAGTGATCCGGGACTAGCGTGTGACAATGAGCAGTTCTTC
TRBJ2-1 | . | . | TRBV20-1 | CSAIDNEQFF | TGCAGTGCTATTGATAATGAGCAGTTCTTC
TRBJ2-5 | many | TRBD2 | TRBV10-3 | CAISETGTKGLAGGPPVGTQYF | TGTGCCATCAGTGAAACCGGGACTAAGGGACTAGCGGGAGGGCCGCCCGTAGGGACCCAGTACTTC
TRBJ2-1 | few | TRBD2 | TRBV20-1 | CSASGASGALQYNEQFF | TGCAGTGCTAGTGGGGCTAGCGGGGCCTTACAGTACAATGAGCAGTTCTTC
TRBJ1-1 | . | . | TRBV12-5 | CASGLEGGTEAFF | TGTGCTAGTGGTTTGGAGGGGGGCACTGAAGCTTTCTTT
TRBJ1-2 | few | . | TRBV20-1 | CSARDDSGLSGYTF | TGCAGTGCTAGGGACGATTCAGGGCTTAGTGGCTACACCTTC
TRBJ2-1 | few | . | TRBV20-1 | CSARRTNEQFF | TGCAGTGCTAGGAGAACCAATGAGCAGTTCTTC
TRBJ1-1 | many | TRBD1 | TRBV27 | CASSSGGTGRTEAFF | TGTGCCAGCAGTTCGGGGGGGACAGGGAGGACTGAAGCTTTCTTT
TRBJ2-7 | . | . | TRBV29-1 | CSVARSYEQYF | TGCAGCGTCGCGCGCTCCTACGAGCAGTACTTC
TRBJ1-1 | . | . | TRBV20-1 | CSAKRTGGMNTEAFF | TGCAGTGCTAAGAGGACCGGGGGGATGAACACTGAAGCTTTCTTT
TRBJ1-5 | few | . | TRBV12-3/TRBV12-4 | CASTGGVSNNQPQHF | TGTGCCAGCACCGGGGGTGTTAGCAACAATCAGCCCCAGCATTTT
TRBJ2-1 | many | TRBD1 | TRBV6-2/TRBV6-3 | CASSRTGAYNEQFF | TGTGCCAGCAGCAGGACAGGGGCCTACAATGAGCAGTTCTTC
TRBJ2-5 | many | TRBD2 | TRBV5-1 | CASSLGSSGGEETQYF | TGCGCCAGCAGCTTGGGATCTAGCGGGGGGGAAGAGACCCAGTACTTC
TRBJ1-5 | . | TRBD1 | TRBV12-3/TRBV12-4 | CASSGQVSEPQHF | TGTGCCAGCAGTGGACAGGTTTCGGAGCCCCAGCATTTT
TRBJ1-1 | . | TRBD1 | TRBV5-5 | CASSHSQGVRTEAFF | TGTGCCAGCAGCCATTCACAGGGGGTGAGGACTGAAGCTTTCTTT
TRBJ2-1 | many | . | TRBV5-1 | CASSLAVGTYNEQFF | TGCGCCAGCAGCTTGGCAGTGGGGACCTACAATGAGCAGTTCTTC
TRBJ2-3 | . | TRBD1 | TRBV20-1 | CSARPELLGQDRGPDTQYF | TGCAGTGCTAGACCCGAACTCCTAGGCCAGGACAGGGGGCCAGATACGCAGTATTTT
TRBJ1-1 | . | . | TRBV20-1 | CSARRTGLRNTEAFF | TGCAGTGCTAGAAGAACAGGGTTACGGAACACTGAAGCTTTCTTT
TRBJ2-1 | . | . | TRBV5-1 | CASSLVLSRDEQFF | TGCGCCAGCAGCTTGGTCCTTAGCCGGGATGAGCAGTTCTTC
TRBJ2-1 | few | TRBD2 | TRBV5-1 | CASSESLAGANEQFF | TGCGCCAGCAGCGAGTCCCTAGCGGGAGCGAATGAGCAGTTCTTC
TRBJ2-1 | . | TRBD1 | TRBV6-5 | CASSSKQGFHEQFF | TGTGCCAGCAGTTCCAAACAGGGGTTCCATGAGCAGTTCTTC
TRBJ1-5 | . | . | TRBV12-3/TRBV12-4 | CASSPRLIRANNQPQHF | TGTGCCAGCAGTCCCCGGTTGATCAGGGCGAACAATCAGCCCCAGCATTTT
TRBJ2-1 | . | . | TRBV18 | CASSWADSSYNEQFF | TGTGCCAGCTCTTGGGCGGACAGCTCCTACAATGAGCAGTTCTTC
TRBJ2-1 | . | . | TRBV27 | CASSFLSEQFF | TGTGCCAGCAGTTTTCTCTCCGAGCAGTTCTTC
TRBJ2-1 | many | TRBD2 | TRBV3-1 | CASSQTSGAYNEQFF | TGTGCCAGCAGCCAAACTAGCGGGGCCTACAATGAGCAGTTCTTC
TRBJ2-7 | few | . | TRBV7-2 | CASSLVAAQQYF | TGTGCCAGCAGCTTAGTGGCTGCTCAGCAGTACTTC
TRBJ1-1 | . | TRBD1 | TRBV10-3 | CAISDLSLGRGWHTEAFF | TGTGCCATCAGTGACCTCTCGTTGGGCAGGGGGTGGCACACTGAAGCTTTCTTT
TRBJ2-4 | many | . | TRBV7-2 | CASSLVPQGGENIQYF | TGTGCCAGCAGCTTAGTCCCCCAGGGTGGTGAAAACATTCAGTACTTC
TRBJ2-1 | few | . | TRBV5-5 | CASRRLGETNYNEQFF | TGTGCCAGCAGGAGGCTAGGCGAGACAAACTACAATGAGCAGTTCTTC
TRBJ2-1 | . | . | TRBV2 | CALQGDPPSYNEQFF | TGTGCTTTACAAGGGGACCCACCCTCCTACAATGAGCAGTTCTTC
TRBJ2-1 | . | . | TRBV5-1 | CASSSDQGGGYNEQFF | TGCGCCAGCAGCTCGGACCAGGGGGGTGGGTACAATGAGCAGTTCTTC
TRBJ2-2 | . | . | TRBV7-3 | CASRPGRQTGELFF | TGTGCCAGCAGACCGGGACGACAAACCGGGGAGCTGTTTTTT
TRBJ2-5 | many | TRBD2 | TRBV27 | CASSFRLAETQYF | TGTGCCAGCAGTTTCCGACTAGCCGAGACCCAGTACTTC
TRBJ2-7 | . | TRBD1 | TRBV28 | CASSPQNRGQLYF | TGTGCCAGCAGTCCCCAAAACAGGGGGCAGTTGTACTTC
TRBJ2-4 | . | TRBD1 | TRBV13 | CASSARTGVNIQYF | TGTGCCAGCAGCGCTCGGACAGGGGTCAACATTCAGTACTTC
TRBJ2-4 | few | . | TRBV6-1 | CASRSGPRGRNIQYF | TGTGCCAGCAGGTCCGGGCCCAGGGGAAGAAACATTCAGTACTTC
TRBJ2-1 | . | . | TRBV12-3/TRBV12-4 | CASRAGVFNEQFF | TGTGCCAGCAGGGCAGGTGTCTTCAATGAGCAGTTCTTC
TRBJ2-1 | few | . | TRBV20-1 | CSASQGSPYNEQFF | TGCAGTGCAAGCCAGGGGAGCCCCTACAATGAGCAGTTCTTC